The 28 T cell receptor beta chains below come from one sample, sequenced in a study of shared clonotypes between healthy human individuals. Sequencing was performed with immunoSEQ multiplex PCR; in TCRdb, only in-frame clones are kept and a portion is missing. The sample gives over a million clones, roughly 80% of which show up once; about 1.5% is in the top ten. Sequenced input: memory CD4+ T cells sorted from blood. The sample's subset: CD45RA-negative fraction. Receptors were obtained from a young man in good health.

The V and J genes are TRBV5-1 and TRBJ1-2; D ambiguous. V gave up 0 bases and J gave up 7 bases, with 10 bases separating them. The CDR3 runs to 13 residues. Germline V gene lookup returns CDR1 SGHRS and CDR2 YFSETQ. The CDR3 region is CASSLERLSGYTF. In DNA, the CDR3 is TGCGCCAGCAGCTTGGAACGATTATCTGGCTACACCTTC.

This chain connects TRBV14 to TRBJ1-1, with no clear D. V was trimmed by 2 bases and J by 2 bases, leaving 6 bases between them. The V gene's germline CDR1 is SGHDN and CDR2 FVKESK. This CDR3 is built from 13 residues. The CDR3 sequence is CASSQSRNTEAFF. In DNA form, the CDR3 reads TGTGCCAGCAGCCAATCCAGAAACACTGAAGCTTTCTTT.

This clone has only a few counts. V is TRBV5-1 and J is TRBJ1-5; D is undetermined. Germline values: CDR1 SGHRS, CDR2 YFSETQ. Trimming shortened V by 2 bases and J by 0 bases, and 6 bases separated the two germline ends. This CDR3 contains 14 residues. This CDR3 reads CASSFGSSNQPQHF. As DNA, the CDR3 is TGCGCCAGCAGCTTTGGCAGTAGCAATCAGCCCCAGCATTTT.

A single count supports this clone. This sample includes further DNA sequences coding for the same CDR3. The chain joins TRBV28 to TRBJ1-4, with TRBD1 identical over 9 bases. V was clipped by 3 bases and J by 8 bases; unmatched bases: 4. Germline V gene sequence: CDR1 MDHEN, CDR2 SYDVKM. CDR3 length: 14 residues. DNA of the CDR3: TGTGCCAGCAGTTTGCGACAGGGGGACGAAAAACTGTTTTTT. It is translated as CASSLRQGDEKLFF. Complete variable domain (other parts from reference TRBV28 and TRBJ1-4): DVKVTQSSRYLVKRTGEKVFLECVQDMDHENMFWYRQDPGLGLRLIYFSYDVKMKEKGDIPEGYSVSREKKERFSLILESASTNQTSMYLCASSLRQGDEKLFFGSGTQLSVL.

The chain has TRBV18 and TRBJ1-1; tentatively, D is TRBD1 (5 bases). Trimming left V 3 bases short and J 1 base short, with 9 bases between. Germline assignment: CDR1 KGHSH and CDR2 LQKENI. CDR3 length: 14 amino acids. The CDR3 protein is CASSPQTENTEAFF. Written as DNA, the CDR3 is TGTGCCAGCTCACCCCAGACAGAGAACACTGAAGCTTTCTTT. Full variable domain (outside the CDR3, taken from reference TRBV18 and TRBJ1-1): NAGVMQNPRHLVRRRGQEARLRCSPMKGHSHVYWYRQLPEEGLKFMVYLQKENIIDESGMPKERFSAEFPKEGPSILRIQQVVRGDSAAYFCASSPQTENTEAFFGQGTRLTVV.

The CDR3 here is CASSPQWSTSTDTQYF. CDR3 nucleotide sequence: TGTGCCAGCAGCCCTCAGTGGTCTACTAGCACAGATACGCAGTATTTT. The V and J genes are TRBV5-8 and TRBJ2-3, with D unresolved. The V gene lost 4 bases and the J gene lost 0 bases, with 15 bases spanning the gap. The V gene's germline CDR1 is SGHTS and CDR2 YDEGEE. CDR3 length: 16 residues.

This chain joins TRBV7-2 and TRBJ2-1, with D unresolved. The germline gives CDR1 SGHTA, CDR2 FQGNSA. V was pared by 8 bases and J by 7 bases, with 6 bases between. CDR3 length: 10 residues. The CDR3 is CASGFNEQFF. CDR3 DNA: TGTGCCAGCGGTTTTAATGAGCAGTTCTTC.

The gene calls are TRBV5-8 and TRBJ2-2, with TRBD1 identical over 7 bases. J lost 7 bases, V lost 5 bases, and 8 bases had no gene match. In germline, CDR1 is SGHTS, CDR2 YDEGEE. The length of the CDR3 is 14 residues. The CDR3 here is CASRMTGRNGELFF. CDR3 DNA: TGTGCCAGCAGGATGACAGGGAGAAACGGGGAGCTGTTTTTT.

This chain links TRBV28 with TRBJ1-2; no reliable D call. Germline CDR1 is MDHEN and CDR2 is SYDVKM. This CDR3 comprises 14 residues. V lost 1 base and J 3 bases, leaving 9 bases between the germline ends. The CDR3 sequence is CASSLSLVHYGYTF. Written as DNA, the CDR3 is TGTGCCAGCAGTTTATCCCTGGTACACTATGGCTACACCTTC.

This clone has a handful of counts. The same CDR3 also results from other DNA sequences found in this sample. This chain joins TRBV28 and TRBJ2-7; a possible D gene is TRBD2 (5 bases). Germline V gives CDR1 MDHEN, CDR2 SYDVKM. This CDR3 is built from 13 residues. V was trimmed by 5 bases and J by 4 bases, leaving 12 bases between them. CDR3: CASSRTGTYEQYF. The CDR3 DNA follows: TGTGCCAGCAGTCGGACGGGAACTTACGAGCAGTACTTC. Combining the CDR3 with reference TRBV28 and TRBJ2-7 gives the whole variable domain DVKVTQSSRYLVKRTGEKVFLECVQDMDHENMFWYRQDPGLGLRLIYFSYDVKMKEKGDIPEGYSVSREKKERFSLILESASTNQTSMYLCASSRTGTYEQYFGPGTRLTVT.

The gene calls are TRBV11-2 and TRBJ1-5; 8 bases are shared with TRBD1. The CDR3 contains 16 residues. Germline loops: CDR1 SGHAT, CDR2 FQNNGV. V shed 0 bases and J 4 bases; nucleotides not matched to a gene: 5. The CDR3 nucleotides are TGTGCCAGCAGCTTAGACGCACAGGGGGGAAATCAGCCCCAGCATTTT. It codes for CASSLDAQGGNQPQHF.

J is TRBJ2-3 and V is TRBV10-2, with unresolved D. Trimming removed 4 bases from V and 5 bases from J, with 4 bases in between. The germline CDR1 and CDR2 sequences are WSHSY and SAAADI. The CDR3 is made up of 11 amino acids. The CDR3 region has the DNA TGCGCCAGCAGTGGGGGAGATACGCAGTATTTT. Translating gives CASSGGDTQYF.

The chain couples TRBV5-1 to TRBJ2-7; perhaps D is TRBD1 or TRBD2 (7 bases each). V lost 7 bases and J 3 bases, leaving 17 bases between the germline ends. The CDR3 is 14 residues long. Germline V gives CDR1 SGHRS, CDR2 YFSETQ. CDR3 loop: CASAPTGRDYEQYF. CDR3 DNA sequence: TGCGCCAGCGCTCCGACAGGGAGGGACTACGAGCAGTACTTC.

This clone was counted a few times. Within the sample, other DNA sequences also encode this same CDR3. The rearrangement uses TRBV5-1 and TRBJ1-2; D ambiguous. CDR1 is SGHRS, CDR2 YFSETQ, per germline. Trimming took 0 bases from V and 2 from J, leaving 5 bases between them. The CDR3 is made up of 13 amino acids. CDR3 loop: CASSLAENYGYTF. The CDR3 region has the DNA TGCGCCAGCAGCTTGGCAGAGAACTATGGCTACACCTTC.

At least ten counts were recorded for this clone. The V gene is TRBV18, the J gene TRBJ1-3; D is uncertain. Trimming stripped 3 bases from V and 0 bases from J, with 3 bases between. The CDR3 sequence is 13 residues long. Germline CDR1 and CDR2: KGHSH and LQKENI. The CDR3 DNA is TGTGCCAGCTCACCTGTCTCTGGAAACACCATATATTTT. Protein product: CASSPVSGNTIYF.

V gene TRBV30 combines with J gene TRBJ2-1, with TRBD1 matching over 9 bases. V lost 6 bases, J lost 4 bases, and 7 bases stayed unmatched. The germline gives CDR1 GTSNPN, CDR2 SVGIG (reference sequence). The CDR3 loop spans 14 amino acids. The CDR3, as DNA: TGTGCCTGTAGAACCGGGACAGGGTACAATGAGCAGTTCTTC. Translation: CACRTGTGYNEQFF.

The CDR3 region is CASSSGFNSPLHF. The CDR3 nucleotides are TGTGCCAGCAGTTCGGGGTTCAACTCACCCCTCCACTTT. The chain combines TRBV27 with TRBJ1-6; D gene uncertain. The CDR3 is 13 residues long. Germline values: CDR1 MNHEY, CDR2 SMNVEV (reference sequence). V was pared by 4 bases and J by 10 bases, with 11 bases between.

The gene calls are TRBV4-1 and TRBJ2-1; TRBD1 agrees at 11 bases. Germline V gene data show CDR1 as MGHRA and CDR2 as YSYEKL. The junction had 1 base not matched to a gene; V was cut back by 4 bases and J by 2 bases. CDR3 size: 15 residues. CDR3 protein: CASSPGQGAYNEQFF. The CDR3 bases are TGCGCCAGCAGCCCGGGACAGGGGGCCTACAATGAGCAGTTCTTC.

V gene TRBV13 combines with J gene TRBJ2-5, with 9 nucleotides matching TRBD2. V was pared by 5 bases and J by 4 bases, with 8 bases of the junction left unmatched. The CDR3 runs to 15 residues. CDR1 and CDR2 from the germline V gene are PRHDT and FYEKMQ (reference sequence). The CDR3 DNA reads as TGTGCCAGCAGCGACCTGGGGACTAGCCGAGAGACCCAGTACTTC. Amino acids: CASSDLGTSRETQYF.

This CDR3 reads CASSPYRTEPNSPLHF. The CDR3 nucleotides read TGTGCCAGCAGTCCCTACCGGACTGAACCTAATTCACCCCTCCACTTT. The rearrangement links TRBV27 to TRBJ1-6; D gene unclear. The ends were cut back, 5 bases at V and 6 bases at J, with 17 bases in the middle. The CDR3 extends over 16 amino acids. Per germline, CDR1 MNHEY and CDR2 SMNVEV (reference sequence).

This chain uses TRBV6-6 with TRBJ1-1; D call uncertain. Deletions cut 10 bases from V and 0 bases from J, with 18 bases between. The V gene's germline CDR1 is MNHNY and CDR2 SVGAGI (reference sequence). This CDR3 region has 15 residues. CDR3 DNA: TGTGCCACCCGGCTGGGGTGGTTAATGAACACTGAAGCTTTCTTT. Amino acid sequence: CATRLGWLMNTEAFF.

The J gene is TRBJ2-3, the V gene TRBV6-5; D may be TRBD2 (5 bases). Germline V lookup: CDR1 MNHEY, CDR2 SVGAGI. V was trimmed by 8 bases and J by 6 bases, leaving 9 bases between them. The length of the CDR3 is 11 residues. The CDR3 nucleotides are TGTGCCAGCGCCACGGGGGATACGCAGTATTTT. Its translation: CASATGDTQYF.

The V gene is TRBV5-1, the J gene TRBJ2-5, with 10 bases matching TRBD2. Germline V gene sequence: CDR1 SGHRS, CDR2 YFSETQ. The CDR3 totals 16 residues. V was clipped by 2 bases and J by 3 bases; unmatched bases: 7. The CDR3 DNA sequence: TGCGCCAGCAGCTTACCCAGCGGGGGGGTAAAAGAGACCCAGTACTTC. Amino acids: CASSLPSGGVKETQYF.

The rearrangement joins TRBV6-6 to TRBJ2-3; possible D gene TRBD2, 5 bases. Trimming cost V 2 bases and J 6 bases, with 12 bases left between them. The germline CDR1 and CDR2 sequences are MNHNY and SVGAGI (reference sequence). The length of the CDR3 is 14 residues. The CDR3 DNA follows: TGTGCCAGCAGTTACAACCCGAGGAGGGATACGCAGTATTTT. Encoded protein: CASSYNPRRDTQYF.

The rearrangement uses TRBV18 and TRBJ1-6, with a weak D call TRBD1 (5 bases). V was trimmed by 3 bases and J by 10 bases, leaving 16 bases between them. Germline CDR1 reads KGHSH; CDR2 reads LQKENI. CDR3 length: 15 amino acids. CDR3 coding DNA: TGTGCCAGCTCACCCGAGGCAGGGTTCAGATCACCCCTCCACTTT. This codes for CASSPEAGFRSPLHF.

This clone was detected once. This CDR3 is CASTAPGQAIGAFF. CDR3 coding DNA: TGTGCCAGCACCGCTCCGGGACAGGCAATTGGAGCTTTCTTT. This rearrangement joins TRBV7-2 to TRBJ1-1, with 8 bases that match TRBD1. Germline V CDR1 and CDR2: SGHTA, FQGNSA. The CDR3 length is 14 residues. Germline trimming cut 7 bases from V and 10 bases from J; bases unmatched to any gene: 14.

V gene TRBV10-3 combines with J gene TRBJ2-1, with a tentative D call TRBD1 (7 bases). Trimming pared 3 bases from V and 6 bases from J, leaving 12 bases between. Germline V gene sequence: CDR1 ENHRY, CDR2 SYGVKD. CDR3 length: 14 amino acids. DNA of the CDR3: TGTGCCATCAGTGAACAGGGGCGGGGCAATGAGCAGTTCTTC. Encoded protein: CAISEQGRGNEQFF.

The V gene is TRBV6-5, the J gene TRBJ2-3, with 8 bases matching TRBD1. From germline, CDR1 is MNHEY and CDR2 SVGAGI. V gave up 2 bases and J gave up 8 bases; unmatched junction bases: 6. CDR3 size: 14 residues. The CDR3, as DNA: TGTGCCAGCAGTTACGGACAGGGCAGGGTTACGCAGTATTTT. This encodes CASSYGQGRVTQYF.